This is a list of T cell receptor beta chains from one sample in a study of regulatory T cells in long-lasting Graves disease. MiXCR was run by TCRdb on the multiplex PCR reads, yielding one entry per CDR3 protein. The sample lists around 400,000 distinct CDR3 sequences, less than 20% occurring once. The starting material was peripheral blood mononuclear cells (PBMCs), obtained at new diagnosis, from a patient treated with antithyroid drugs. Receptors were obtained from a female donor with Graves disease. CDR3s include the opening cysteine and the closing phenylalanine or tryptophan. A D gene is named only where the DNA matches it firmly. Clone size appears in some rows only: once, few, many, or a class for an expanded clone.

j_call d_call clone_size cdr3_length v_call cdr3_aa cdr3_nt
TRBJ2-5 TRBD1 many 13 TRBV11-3 CASSRTGRETQYF TGTGCCAGCAGTCGGACAGGGAGGGAGACCCAGTACTTC
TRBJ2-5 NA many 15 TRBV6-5 CASSSGWGRVETQYF TGTGCCAGCAGTTCGGGTTGGGGTCGCGTGGAGACCCAGTACTTC
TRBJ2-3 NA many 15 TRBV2 CASSEVGGAQDTQYF TGTGCCAGCAGTGAAGTAGGGGGGGCGCAAGATACGCAGTATTTT
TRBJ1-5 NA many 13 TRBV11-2 CASSQYSNQPQHF TGTGCCAGCAGTCAGTATAGCAATCAGCCCCAGCATTTT
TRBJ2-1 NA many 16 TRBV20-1 CSARRTGASSGNEQFF TGCAGTGCTAGGCGTACTGGGGCTAGCTCGGGCAATGAGCAGTTCTTC
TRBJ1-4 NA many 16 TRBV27 CASRPGGGAPGEKLFF TGTGCCAGCAGACCTGGCGGGGGGGCGCCTGGTGAAAAACTGTTTTTT
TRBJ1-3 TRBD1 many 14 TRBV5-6 CASSWTGAGNTIYF TGTGCCAGCAGCTGGACAGGGGCCGGAAACACCATATATTTT
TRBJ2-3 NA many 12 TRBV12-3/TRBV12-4 CASSSPSDTQYF TGTGCCAGCAGTTCCCCTTCCGATACGCAGTATTTT
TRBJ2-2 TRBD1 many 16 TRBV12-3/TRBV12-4 CASSRRQGAGTGELFF TGTGCCAGCAGTAGGAGACAGGGTGCGGGCACCGGGGAGCTGTTTTTT
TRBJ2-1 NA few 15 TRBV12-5 CASGNDGTLYNEQFF TGTGCTAGTGGGAACGACGGGACCCTTTACAATGAGCAGTTCTTC
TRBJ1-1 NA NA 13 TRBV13 CASSPPDLSVAFF TGTGCCAGCAGCCCCCCCGACCTTTCCGTGGCTTTCTTT
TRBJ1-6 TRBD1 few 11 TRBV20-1 CSAMDRVGGHF TGCAGTGCGATGGACAGGGTCGGGGGCCACTTT
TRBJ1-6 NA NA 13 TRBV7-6 CASSWSMGSPLHF TGTGCCAGCAGCTGGTCGATGGGTTCACCCCTCCACTTT
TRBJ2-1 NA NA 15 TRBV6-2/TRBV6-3 CASRGAGPTYNEQFF TGTGCCAGCAGGGGTGCGGGCCCAACCTACAATGAGCAGTTCTTC
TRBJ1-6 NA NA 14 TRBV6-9 CASSYESGWSPLHF TGTGCCAGCAGTTACGAGTCAGGGTGGTCACCCCTCCACTTT
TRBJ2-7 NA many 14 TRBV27 CASSLVGSSYEQYF TGTGCCAGCAGCTTAGTAGGGAGTTCGTACGAGCAGTACTTC
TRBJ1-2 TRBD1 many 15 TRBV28 CASTVEGQGAYGYTF TGTGCCAGCACCGTAGAAGGCCAGGGGGCCTATGGCTACACCTTC
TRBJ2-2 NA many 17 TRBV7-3 CASSLTQGQTGHGELFF TGTGCCAGCAGCTTAACGCAGGGGCAGACGGGTCACGGGGAGCTGTTTTTT
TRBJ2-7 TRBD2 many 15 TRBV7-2 CASSFLAAGLGEQYF TGTGCCAGCAGCTTCCTTGCGGCAGGACTAGGCGAGCAGTACTTC
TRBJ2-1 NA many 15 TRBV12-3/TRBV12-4 CASSFGWRAVNEQFF TGTGCCAGCAGTTTTGGCTGGAGGGCCGTCAATGAGCAGTTCTTC
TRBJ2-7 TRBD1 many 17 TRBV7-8 CASSSVGFDRGIYEQYF TGTGCCAGCAGCTCGGTCGGGTTCGACAGGGGAATCTACGAGCAGTACTTC
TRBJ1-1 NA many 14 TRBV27 CASSLSVGDTEAFF TGTGCCAGCAGTTTATCGGTGGGGGACACTGAAGCTTTCTTT
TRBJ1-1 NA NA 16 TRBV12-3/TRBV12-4 CASSPRTNTGSTEAFF TGTGCCAGCAGTCCTAGAACCAATACAGGGAGCACTGAAGCTTTCTTT
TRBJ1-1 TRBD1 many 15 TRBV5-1 CASRHGQGAVTEAFF TGCGCCAGCAGACATGGACAGGGGGCGGTCACTGAAGCTTTCTTT
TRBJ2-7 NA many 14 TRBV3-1 CASSQVGYLYEQYF TGTGCCAGCAGCCAAGTGGGCTACCTCTACGAGCAGTACTTC
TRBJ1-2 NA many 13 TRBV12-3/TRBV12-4 CASSPPQRYGYTF TGTGCCAGCAGCCCACCACAACGGTATGGCTACACCTTC
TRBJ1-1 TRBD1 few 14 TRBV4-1 CASREQGALTEAFF TGCGCCAGCAGGGAACAGGGGGCGCTTACTGAAGCTTTCTTT
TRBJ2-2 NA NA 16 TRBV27 CASSSPGTGVAGELFF TGTGCCAGCAGCTCCCCCGGGACTGGAGTTGCCGGGGAGCTGTTTTTT
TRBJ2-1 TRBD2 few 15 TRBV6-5 CASSYSAGAGSEQFF TGTGCCAGCAGTTACTCGGCGGGAGCGGGGAGTGAGCAGTTCTTC
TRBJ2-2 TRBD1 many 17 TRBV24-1 CATSDTSKGAGPGELFF TGTGCCACCAGTGACACCTCCAAGGGGGCTGGGCCCGGGGAGCTGTTTTTT
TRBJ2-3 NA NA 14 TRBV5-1 CASSRGRAQDTQYF TGCGCCAGCAGCAGAGGCAGGGCCCAAGATACGCAGTATTTT
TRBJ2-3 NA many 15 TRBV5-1 CASSPGERIGDTQYF TGCGCCAGCAGCCCCGGGGAGCGAATAGGAGATACGCAGTATTTT
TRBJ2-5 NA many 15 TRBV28 CASTQPKRKQETQYF TGTGCCAGCACTCAACCTAAGCGGAAACAAGAGACCCAGTACTTC
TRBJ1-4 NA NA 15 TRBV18 CASSPMQNDNEKLFF TGTGCCAGCTCACCAATGCAGAATGATAATGAAAAACTGTTTTTT
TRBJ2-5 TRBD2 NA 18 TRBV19 CASSIRLAGNLYQETQYF TGTGCCAGTAGTATCAGACTAGCGGGAAACCTCTACCAAGAGACCCAGTACTTC
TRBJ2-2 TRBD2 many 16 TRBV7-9 CASSGRTSGDTGELFF TGTGCCAGCAGCGGGCGGACTAGCGGGGACACCGGGGAGCTGTTTTTT
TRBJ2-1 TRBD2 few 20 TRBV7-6 CASSFSGLAGSLRDYNEQFF TGTGCCAGCAGCTTCTCGGGACTAGCGGGAAGCCTAAGGGACTACAATGAGCAGTTCTTC
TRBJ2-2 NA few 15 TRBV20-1 CSARDVRVSTGELFF TGCAGTGCTAGGGACGTGAGGGTCAGCACCGGGGAGCTGTTTTTT
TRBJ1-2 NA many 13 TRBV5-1 CASSSPATYGYTF TGCGCCAGCAGCTCTCCAGCCACCTATGGCTACACCTTC
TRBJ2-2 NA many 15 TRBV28 CASSLTGRGTGELFF TGTGCCAGCAGTTTAACGGGCAGGGGCACCGGGGAGCTGTTTTTT
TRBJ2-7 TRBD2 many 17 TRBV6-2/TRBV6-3 CASSYPREAGGSDEQYF TGTGCCAGCAGTTACCCCCGGGAGGCGGGAGGGTCAGACGAGCAGTACTTC
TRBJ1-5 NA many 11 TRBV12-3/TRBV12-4 CASSFFQAQHF TGTGCCAGCAGTTTTTTTCAGGCCCAGCATTTT
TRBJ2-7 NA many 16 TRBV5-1 CASSLGTAPGPYEQYF TGCGCCAGCAGCTTGGGGACAGCCCCCGGACCCTACGAGCAGTACTTC
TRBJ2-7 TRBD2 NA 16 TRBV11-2 CASSSRTSGSPYEQYF TGTGCCAGCAGCTCCAGGACTAGCGGGAGTCCATACGAGCAGTACTTC
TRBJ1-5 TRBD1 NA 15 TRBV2 CASRRQGDSNQPQHF TGTGCCAGCAGGCGACAGGGGGACTCCAATCAGCCCCAGCATTTT
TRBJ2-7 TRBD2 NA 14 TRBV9 CASSVGLAHYEQYF TGTGCCAGCAGCGTAGGACTAGCCCACTACGAGCAGTACTTC
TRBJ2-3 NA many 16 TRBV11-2 CASSPAIRGRTDTQYF TGTGCCAGCAGCCCCGCCATAAGGGGACGGACAGATACGCAGTATTTT
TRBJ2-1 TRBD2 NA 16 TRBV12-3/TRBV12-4 CASSFYGRAWGNEQFF TGTGCCAGCAGTTTCTATGGGAGGGCCTGGGGCAATGAGCAGTTCTTC
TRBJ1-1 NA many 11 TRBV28 CASSLLSEAFF TGTGCCAGCAGCCTACTCTCTGAAGCTTTCTTT
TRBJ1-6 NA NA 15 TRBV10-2 CASSEGSSYNSPLHF TGCGCCAGCAGTGAAGGGAGCTCCTATAATTCACCCCTCCACTTT
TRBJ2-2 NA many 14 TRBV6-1 CASEFSGVTGELFF TGTGCCAGCGAATTTTCAGGGGTAACCGGGGAGCTGTTTTTT
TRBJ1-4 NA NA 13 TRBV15 CATSSPLGEKLFF TGTGCCACCAGCAGCCCCCTGGGGGAAAAACTGTTTTTT
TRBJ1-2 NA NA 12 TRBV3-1 CASSVGAYGYTF TGTGCCAGCAGCGTGGGGGCTTATGGCTACACCTTC
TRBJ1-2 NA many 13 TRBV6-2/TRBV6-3 CASSYGTDYGYTF TGTGCCAGCAGTTACGGGACGGACTATGGCTACACCTTC
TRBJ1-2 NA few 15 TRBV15 CATSRGGQGHYGYTF TGTGCCACCAGCAGAGGTGGTCAGGGACACTATGGCTACACCTTC